The clone carrying this T cell receptor (beta chain) turned up a few times. Its antigen remains unknown. Germline CDR1 is SNHLY and CDR2 is FYNNEI. V shed 5 bases and J 3 bases; nucleotides not matched to a gene: 5. The CDR3 sequence is 14 residues long. This sample was included in a study of T-cell memory formation after mild COVID-19. Whole-study context: TCR clusters were largely donor specific. Study-wide results and caveats: Confirmation was lacking for SARS-CoV-2 specificity of second-wave clones that peaked on day 37. Pre-infection memory showed some responding clones, and this suggested that cross-reactive memory joined.

Each CDR3 protein gets one entry after TCRdb re-called the 5' RACE reads with MiXCR. The profile covers 380,000 or so distinct CDR3 sequences, with around 13% appearing a single time and over 20% taken by the ten largest. The TCR originated in a man between 18 and 35 years old who had mild COVID-19 (a few samples of this study predate the infection). Cell type and time point are not known. The chain links TRBV2 to TRBJ2-3; 7 nucleotides align to TRBD2. What was sequenced was PBMCs or a T cell subset sorted from them (not recorded which). Here the CDR3 DNA reads TGTGCCAGCAGTTTCAAGCGGGGAACAGATACGCAGTATTTT. Translating gives CASSFKRGTDTQYF.